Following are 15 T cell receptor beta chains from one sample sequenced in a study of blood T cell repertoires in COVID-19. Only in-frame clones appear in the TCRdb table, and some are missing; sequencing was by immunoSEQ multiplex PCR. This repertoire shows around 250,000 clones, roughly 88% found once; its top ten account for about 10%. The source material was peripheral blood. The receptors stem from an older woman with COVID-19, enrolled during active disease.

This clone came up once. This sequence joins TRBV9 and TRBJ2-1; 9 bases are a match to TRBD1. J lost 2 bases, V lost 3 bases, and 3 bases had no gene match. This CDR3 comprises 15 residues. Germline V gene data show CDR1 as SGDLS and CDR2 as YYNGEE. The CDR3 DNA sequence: TGTGCCAGCAGCGCAGGGACAGGGCCCTACAATGAGCAGTTCTTC. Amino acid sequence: CASSAGTGPYNEQFF. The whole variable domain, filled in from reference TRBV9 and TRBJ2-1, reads DSGVTQTPKHLITATGQRVTLRCSPRSGDLSVYWYQQSLDQGLQFLIQYYNGEERAKGNILERFSAQQFPDLHSELNLSSLELGDSALYFCASSAGTGPYNEQFFGPGTRLTVL.

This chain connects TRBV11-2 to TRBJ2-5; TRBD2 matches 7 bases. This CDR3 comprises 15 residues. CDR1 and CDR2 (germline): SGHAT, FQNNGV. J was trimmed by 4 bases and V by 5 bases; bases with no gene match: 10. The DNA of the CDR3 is TGTGCCAGCAGCCTCCAGACTGGGGGGGTAGAGACCCAGTACTTC. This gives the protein CASSLQTGGVETQYF.

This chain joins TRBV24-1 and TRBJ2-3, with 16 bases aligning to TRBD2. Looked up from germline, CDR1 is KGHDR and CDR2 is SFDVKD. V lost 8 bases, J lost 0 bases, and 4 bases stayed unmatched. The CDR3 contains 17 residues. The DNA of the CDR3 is TGTGCCACCACCGGGACTAGCGGGAGGGGGAGCACAGATACGCAGTATTTT. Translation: CATTGTSGRGSTDTQYF.

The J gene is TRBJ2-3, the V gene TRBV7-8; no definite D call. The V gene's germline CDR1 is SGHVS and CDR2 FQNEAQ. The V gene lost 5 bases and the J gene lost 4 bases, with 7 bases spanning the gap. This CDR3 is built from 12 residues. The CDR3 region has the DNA TGTGCCAGCAGCCTTCAATCAGATACGCAGTATTTT. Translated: CASSLQSDTQYF.

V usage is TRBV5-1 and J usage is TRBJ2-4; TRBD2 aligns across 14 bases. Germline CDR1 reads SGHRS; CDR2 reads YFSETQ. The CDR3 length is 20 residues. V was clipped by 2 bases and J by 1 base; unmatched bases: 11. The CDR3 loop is CASSLTGTSGSLGAKNIQYF. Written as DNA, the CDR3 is TGCGCCAGCAGCTTAACCGGGACTAGCGGGAGTCTGGGGGCCAAAAACATTCAGTACTTC.

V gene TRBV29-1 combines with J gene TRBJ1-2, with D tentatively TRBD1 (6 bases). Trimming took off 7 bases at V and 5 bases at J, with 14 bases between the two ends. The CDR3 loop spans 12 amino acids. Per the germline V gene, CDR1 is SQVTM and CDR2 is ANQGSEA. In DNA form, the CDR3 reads TGCAGCGCCCTGGACAGTAGGTATGGCTACACCTTC. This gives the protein CSALDSRYGYTF.

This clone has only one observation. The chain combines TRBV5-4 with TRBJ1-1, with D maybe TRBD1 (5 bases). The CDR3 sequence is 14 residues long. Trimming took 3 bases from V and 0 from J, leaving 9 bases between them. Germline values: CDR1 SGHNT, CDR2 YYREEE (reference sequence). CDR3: CASSSRVVNTEAFF. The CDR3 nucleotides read TGTGCCAGCAGCTCCAGGGTCGTGAACACTGAAGCTTTCTTT.

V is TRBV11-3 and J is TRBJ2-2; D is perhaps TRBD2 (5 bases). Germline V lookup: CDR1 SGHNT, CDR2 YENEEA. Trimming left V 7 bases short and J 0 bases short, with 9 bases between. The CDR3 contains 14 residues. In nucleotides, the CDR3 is TGTGCCAGCAAGCGGAGTTCGAACACCGGGGAGCTGTTTTTT. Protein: CASKRSSNTGELFF.

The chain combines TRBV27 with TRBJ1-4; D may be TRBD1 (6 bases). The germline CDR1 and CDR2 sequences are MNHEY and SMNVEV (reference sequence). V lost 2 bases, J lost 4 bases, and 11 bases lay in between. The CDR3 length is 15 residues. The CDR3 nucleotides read TGTGCCAGCAGTTTAGGGGGGGGCGGTAATGAAAAACTGTTTTTT. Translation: CASSLGGGGNEKLFF.

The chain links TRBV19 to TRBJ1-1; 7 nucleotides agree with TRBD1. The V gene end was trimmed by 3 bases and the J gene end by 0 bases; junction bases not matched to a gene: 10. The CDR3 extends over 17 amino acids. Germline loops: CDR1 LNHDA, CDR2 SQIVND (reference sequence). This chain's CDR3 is CASSMFRTGGMNTEAFF. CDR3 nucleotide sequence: TGTGCCAGTAGTATGTTTCGGACAGGAGGTATGAACACTGAAGCTTTCTTT.

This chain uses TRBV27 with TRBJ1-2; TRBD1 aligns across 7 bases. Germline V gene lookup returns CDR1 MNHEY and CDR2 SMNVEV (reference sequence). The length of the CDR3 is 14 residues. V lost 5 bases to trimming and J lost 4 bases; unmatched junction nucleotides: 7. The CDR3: CASSRDRDFYGYTF. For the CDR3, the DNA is TGTGCCAGCAGTCGCGACAGGGATTTCTATGGCTACACCTTC.

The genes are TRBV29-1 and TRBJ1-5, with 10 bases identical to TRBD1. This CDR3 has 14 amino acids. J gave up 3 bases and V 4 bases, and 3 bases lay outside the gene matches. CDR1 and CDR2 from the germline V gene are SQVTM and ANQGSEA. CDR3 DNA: TGCAGCGTTGGGGACAGGGGAAACAATCAGCCCCAGCATTTT. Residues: CSVGDRGNNQPQHF.

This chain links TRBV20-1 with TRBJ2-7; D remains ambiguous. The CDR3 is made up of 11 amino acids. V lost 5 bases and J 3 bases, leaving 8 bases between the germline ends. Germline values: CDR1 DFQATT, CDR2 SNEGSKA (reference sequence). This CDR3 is CSASQDYEQYF. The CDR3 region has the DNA TGCAGTGCTTCCCAGGACTACGAGCAGTACTTC.

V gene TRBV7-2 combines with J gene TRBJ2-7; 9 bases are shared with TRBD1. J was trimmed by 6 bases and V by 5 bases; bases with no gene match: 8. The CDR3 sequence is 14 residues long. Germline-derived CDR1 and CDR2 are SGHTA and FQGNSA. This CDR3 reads CASSLPGQGAEQYF. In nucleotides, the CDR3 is TGTGCCAGCAGCCTACCGGGACAGGGTGCCGAGCAGTACTTC.

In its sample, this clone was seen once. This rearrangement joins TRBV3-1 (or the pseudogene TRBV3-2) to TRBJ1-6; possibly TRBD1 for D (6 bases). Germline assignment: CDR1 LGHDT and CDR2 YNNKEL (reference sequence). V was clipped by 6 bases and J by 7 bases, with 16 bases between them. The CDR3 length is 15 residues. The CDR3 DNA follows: TGTGCCAGCAGAGCTTCAGGGGTGAGGAATTCACCCCTCCACTTT. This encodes CASRASGVRNSPLHF.